The rows below give T cell receptor beta chains drawn from one sample of a study of shared clonotypes between healthy human individuals. The data were produced by immunoSEQ multiplex PCR, yet TCRdb's version contains in-frame clones alone and is incomplete. Of approximately 2,000,000 clones listed, around 92% are singletons. Input material: naive CD4+ T cells from PBMCs. The receptor source for this set is a man aged 18 to 29 in good health. Some clones in this sample may be carry-over from other donors' samples. Both conserved end residues are part of each CDR3. The D gene is left open where the match is weak. Expanded clones get a size class; other rows say once, few or many, or leave the size out.

CDR3 length: 12
clone size: -
D gene: -
J gene: TRBJ1-2
V gene: TRBV19
CDR3 protein: CASSLGNYGYTF
CDR3 DNA: TGTGCCAGTAGTCTCGGCAACTATGGCTACACCTTC

CDR3 length: 16
clone size: -
D gene: TRBD2
J gene: TRBJ2-2
V gene: TRBV9
CDR3 protein: CASSPGLAGNTGELFF
CDR3 DNA: TGTGCCAGCAGCCCCGGACTAGCGGGAAACACCGGGGAGCTGTTTTTT

CDR3 length: 16
clone size: -
D gene: -
J gene: TRBJ1-1
V gene: TRBV18
CDR3 protein: CASSPRLGEMNTEAFF
CDR3 DNA: TGTGCCAGCTCACCAAGGCTTGGAGAGATGAACACTGAAGCTTTCTTT

CDR3 length: 14
clone size: -
D gene: -
J gene: TRBJ2-1
V gene: TRBV4-2
CDR3 protein: CASSQMDTYNEQFF
CDR3 DNA: TGTGCCAGCAGCCAAATGGACACTTACAATGAGCAGTTCTTC

CDR3 length: 12
clone size: -
D gene: -
J gene: TRBJ1-5
V gene: TRBV28
CDR3 protein: CASHRVDQPQHF
CDR3 DNA: TGTGCCAGCCACAGGGTTGATCAGCCCCAGCATTTT

CDR3 length: 18
clone size: -
D gene: TRBD2
J gene: TRBJ2-7
V gene: TRBV11-1
CDR3 protein: CASSLDGTSGGLSYEQYF
CDR3 DNA: TGTGCCAGCAGCTTAGACGGGACTAGCGGGGGTCTCTCCTACGAGCAGTACTTC

CDR3 length: 13
clone size: -
D gene: -
J gene: TRBJ1-2
V gene: TRBV28
CDR3 protein: CASRTGIGYGYTF
CDR3 DNA: TGTGCCAGCAGAACAGGGATTGGGTATGGCTACACCTTC

CDR3 length: 20
clone size: -
D gene: TRBD2
J gene: TRBJ2-1
V gene: TRBV5-1
CDR3 protein: CASSLPTGTAGTSGYNEQFF
CDR3 DNA: TGCGCCAGCAGCCTTCCCACCGGGACAGCTGGGACTAGCGGCTACAATGAGCAGTTCTTC

CDR3 length: 14
clone size: -
D gene: TRBD2
J gene: TRBJ2-5
V gene: TRBV10-2
CDR3 protein: CASSRREGQETQYF
CDR3 DNA: TGCGCCAGCTCGCGGCGGGAGGGCCAAGAGACCCAGTACTTC

CDR3 length: 20
clone size: -
D gene: TRBD1
J gene: TRBJ1-4
V gene: TRBV27
CDR3 protein: CASIHRWTGGSRRTNEKLFF
CDR3 DNA: TGTGCCAGCATACATCGGTGGACAGGGGGATCACGGAGGACTAATGAAAAACTGTTTTTT

CDR3 length: 14
clone size: -
D gene: -
J gene: TRBJ1-1
V gene: TRBV19
CDR3 protein: CASSIVGANTEAFF
CDR3 DNA: TGTGCCAGTAGTATAGTAGGCGCCAACACTGAAGCTTTCTTT

CDR3 length: 15
clone size: -
D gene: -
J gene: TRBJ2-7
V gene: TRBV18
CDR3 protein: CASSPIGSPNYEQYF
CDR3 DNA: TGTGCCAGCTCACCAATAGGGAGCCCCAACTACGAGCAGTACTTC

CDR3 length: 13
clone size: -
D gene: -
J gene: TRBJ1-1
V gene: TRBV4-2
CDR3 protein: CASSLGRNTEAFF
CDR3 DNA: TGTGCCAGCAGCTTGGGACGGAACACTGAAGCTTTCTTT

CDR3 length: 15
clone size: -
D gene: -
J gene: TRBJ1-3
V gene: TRBV7-8
CDR3 protein: CASSPRRGSYDTIYF
CDR3 DNA: TGTGCCAGCAGCCCCCGACGTGGCTCGTACGACACCATATATTTT

CDR3 length: 14
clone size: few
D gene: -
J gene: TRBJ1-1
V gene: TRBV7-9
CDR3 protein: CASSLQGGYTEAFF
CDR3 DNA: TGTGCCAGCAGCTTGCAGGGCGGTTACACTGAAGCTTTCTTT

CDR3 length: 15
clone size: -
D gene: TRBD1
J gene: TRBJ2-7
V gene: TRBV9
CDR3 protein: CASSRTTGATYEQYF
CDR3 DNA: TGTGCCAGCAGTAGAACGACAGGGGCCACCTACGAGCAGTACTTC

CDR3 length: 15
clone size: once
D gene: TRBD1
J gene: TRBJ2-7
V gene: TRBV11-2
CDR3 protein: CASSYPGQGAGEQYF
CDR3 DNA: TGTGCCAGCAGCTACCCGGGACAGGGGGCGGGTGAGCAGTACTTC

CDR3 length: 12
clone size: once
D gene: TRBD2
J gene: TRBJ2-7
V gene: TRBV6-6
CDR3 protein: CATSGRAYEQYF
CDR3 DNA: TGTGCCACTAGCGGGAGGGCTTACGAGCAGTACTTC

CDR3 length: 17
clone size: -
D gene: -
J gene: TRBJ2-1
V gene: TRBV7-3
CDR3 protein: CASSPQAQASIYNEQFF
CDR3 DNA: TGTGCCAGCAGCCCACAAGCCCAGGCCTCCATCTACAATGAGCAGTTCTTC

CDR3 length: 14
clone size: -
D gene: -
J gene: TRBJ2-5
V gene: TRBV10-3
CDR3 protein: CAISESFAGETQYF
CDR3 DNA: TGTGCCATCAGTGAGTCGTTCGCAGGAGAGACCCAGTACTTC

CDR3 length: 16
clone size: -
D gene: TRBD2
J gene: TRBJ2-1
V gene: TRBV28
CDR3 protein: CASSLLSGRAYNEQFF
CDR3 DNA: TGTGCCAGCAGTTTATTAAGCGGGAGGGCCTACAATGAGCAGTTCTTC

CDR3 length: 13
clone size: -
D gene: -
J gene: TRBJ2-1
V gene: TRBV29-1
CDR3 protein: CSVTGDTYNEQFF
CDR3 DNA: TGCAGCGTTACCGGAGATACTTACAATGAGCAGTTCTTC

CDR3 length: 14
clone size: -
D gene: TRBD2
J gene: TRBJ2-3
V gene: TRBV5-1
CDR3 protein: CASRQTSGTDTQYF
CDR3 DNA: TGCGCCAGCCGCCAAACTAGCGGCACAGATACGCAGTATTTT

CDR3 length: 13
clone size: -
D gene: -
J gene: TRBJ1-2
V gene: TRBV27
CDR3 protein: CASSLKGFRGYTF
CDR3 DNA: TGTGCCAGCAGTTTAAAGGGGTTTCGGGGCTACACCTTC

CDR3 length: 15
clone size: -
D gene: -
J gene: TRBJ2-3
V gene: TRBV25-1
CDR3 protein: CASSKLARPTDTQYF
CDR3 DNA: TGTGCCAGCAGTAAACTAGCCCGCCCCACAGATACGCAGTATTTT

CDR3 length: 16
clone size: -
D gene: -
J gene: TRBJ2-1
V gene: TRBV5-1
CDR3 protein: CASSTTDRSGAHGQFF
CDR3 DNA: TGCGCCAGCAGCACCACGGACAGGTCGGGGGCCCATGGGCAGTTCTTC

CDR3 length: 11
clone size: -
D gene: -
J gene: TRBJ2-7
V gene: TRBV18
CDR3 protein: CASSSDYEQYF
CDR3 DNA: TGTGCCAGCTCATCCGACTACGAGCAGTACTTC